This T cell receptor beta chain originates from a study of cytomegalovirus exposure and HLA in healthy donors. Study-wide results and limits: Earlier analysis yielded a pattern in which most TCR beta V segments were productive about 90% or about 30% of the time. Reports indicate that TCR beta sequences accurately predicted the HLA-A and HLA-B alleles of most subjects. Certain sequence variants were highly shared and formed a cluster, and this cluster was likely a sequencing artifact.

For this clone: As yet, its antigen is unknown.

The study ran its PCR with 60 Vbeta and 13 Jbeta primers. Original methodology: It was a later analysis that counted tens of millions of unique TCR beta chains, of which some 12 million were shared. Clones were read by immunoSEQ multiplex PCR, and TCRdb kept only the in-frame ones, dropping some. V and J calls and clone size are copied from that table; D and trimming were computed from the DNA. The sample has approximately 130,000 clones, approximately 8.6% seen once; the top ten hold approximately 6.4%. The sequenced material came from PBMCs. This clonotype was obtained from a woman aged 40 to 50 in good health and CMV-seropositive.

The CDR3 DNA reads as TGTGCCAGCAGCGACGGACAGCCTCATGAGCCCCAGCATTTT. This sequence encodes CASSDGQPHEPQHF. The J gene is TRBJ1-5, the V gene TRBV11-2, with D maybe TRBD1 (6 bases). Per germline, CDR1 SGHAT and CDR2 FQNNGV. This CDR3 is built from 14 residues. V was trimmed by 5 bases and J by 8 bases, leaving 16 bases between them.